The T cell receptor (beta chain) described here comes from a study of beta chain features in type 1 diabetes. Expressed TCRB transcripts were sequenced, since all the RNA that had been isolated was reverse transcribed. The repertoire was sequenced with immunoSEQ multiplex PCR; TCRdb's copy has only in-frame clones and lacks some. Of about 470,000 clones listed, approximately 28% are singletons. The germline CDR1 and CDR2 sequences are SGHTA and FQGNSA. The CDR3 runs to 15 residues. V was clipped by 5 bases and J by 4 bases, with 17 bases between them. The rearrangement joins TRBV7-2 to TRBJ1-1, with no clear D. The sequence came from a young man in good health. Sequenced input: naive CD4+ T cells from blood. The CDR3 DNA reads TGTGCCAGCAGCACCGCAGCAGCGGCTTTCACTGAAGCTTTCTTT. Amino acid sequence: CASSTAAAAFTEAFF.